The text below deals with one T cell receptor (beta chain). The target antigen is unknown. The CDR3 is made up of 15 amino acids. From germline, CDR1 is SNHLY and CDR2 FYNNEI. V dropped 5 bases and J dropped 4; count of bases not matched to a gene: 4. This record comes from a study of Tregs in tolerant kidney transplant recipients. Study conclusions and caveats: Biological reproducibility was not directly addressed in this study. Tregs expanded with activated donor B cells seemed most donor-specific.

Thawed PBMCs were FACS-sorted into unstimulated CD4+CD25+CD127- regulatory T cells, CD4+CD25- non-regulatory cells, CD4 and CD8 cells. Sequencing used immunoSEQ multiplex PCR; TCRdb keeps in-frame clones, though not all of them. Of 200,000 to 300,000 clones listed, about four fifths are singletons. V usage is TRBV2 and J usage is TRBJ2-2, with 10 bases lining up with TRBD1. The receptor's source is a human donor in good health. The sequenced material came from CD4+ T cells from blood. In DNA, the CDR3 is TGTGCCAGCAGTATGGGACAGGGGTTCACCGGGGAGCTGTTTTTT. Translating gives CASSMGQGFTGELFF.